Included here is one TCR beta chain sequence, with context. This sample stems from a study of siplizumab effects on memory and regulatory T cells. With 2 bases clipped from V and 5 bases from J, the junction kept 7 bases outside the gene matches. Germline V gene sequence: CDR1 MNHEY, CDR2 SMNVEV (reference sequence). CDR3 size: 17 residues. Profiled with immunoSEQ multiplex PCR; TCRdb holds only in-frame clones, not every one. The sample shows approximately 100,000 clones, around 90% of them seen only once. This clonotype was obtained from a human donor in good health. V gene TRBV27 combines with J gene TRBJ2-3; 13 bases map to TRBD2. Sequencing input: Tregs sorted from blood. The CDR3 reads CASSLIGLAGVGDTQYF. The CDR3 DNA reads TGTGCCAGCAGTTTAATCGGACTAGCGGGAGTTGGAGATACGCAGTATTTT.